This T cell receptor beta chain was sequenced for a study of cytomegalovirus exposure and HLA in healthy donors. General study results and limits: Later analysis placed DRB1 highest and HLA-C lowest in TCR association rates, which differed by HLA locus. In a later analysis, about 17,000 TCR beta sequences were associated with HLA alleles at 0.05 false discovery rate. The study labeled roughly 160 TCR beta chains cytomegalovirus-associated.

Germline loops: CDR1 GTSNPN, CDR2 SVGIG (reference sequence). Trimming cost V 2 bases and J 3 bases, with 10 bases left between them. CDR3 length: 14 residues. Donors had nominal health at sampling but likely had unrecorded immune exposures. Researchers ran the PCR with 60 Vbeta and 13 Jbeta primers. Only in-frame clones appear in the TCRdb table, and some are missing; sequencing was by immunoSEQ multiplex PCR. This sample yields 150,000 to 200,000 clones, of which 70% to 90% are seen a single time; roughly 9.3% belongs to the top ten. About this clone: Its target is not known.

The receptor was derived from a man between 18 and 35 years old in good health and CMV-seropositive. This chain joins TRBV30 and TRBJ2-2; TRBD1 is a possible D gene (6 bases). Sequencing used PBMCs. The CDR3 DNA follows: TGTGCCTGGAGTAAGGGGGTCGACACCGGGGAGCTGTTTTTT. It is translated as CAWSKGVDTGELFF.